One sample yielded the 13 T cell receptor beta chains listed below, sequenced in a study of blood T cells in healthy people across ages. Using a J-beta primer mix together with a sample-barcoded 5' primer, a second PCR was run for roughly 7 to 12 cycles. Via MiXCR, TCRdb re-called the 5' RACE reads, giving one row per CDR3 protein. Among 2 million or so distinct CDR3 sequences listed, around half were seen once. Sequencing was performed on blood. The source is a middle-aged woman in good health.

This chain connects TRBV15 to TRBJ2-1; weak D call: TRBD1 (5 bases). From germline, CDR1 is LNHNV and CDR2 YYDKDF (reference sequence). This CDR3 is built from 13 residues. Trimming shortened V by 3 bases and J by 6 bases, and 9 bases separated the two germline ends. The CDR3 DNA reads TGTGCCACCAGCAGGGGTACAGGCAATGAGCAGTTCTTC. This encodes CATSRGTGNEQFF.

The chain links TRBV12-3 or TRBV12-4 to TRBJ2-1; possibly TRBD2 for D (6 bases). V was pared by 5 bases and J by 13 bases, with 27 bases between. This CDR3 comprises 16 residues. The CDR3 coding sequence is TGTGCCAGCAGTGGAGGGGCCAGTTACCGTCAAGAGACCCAGTTCTTC. Translating it yields CASSGGASYRQETQFF.

The J gene is TRBJ2-7, the V gene TRBV5-1, with D possibly TRBD1 on 6 matching bases. V lost 6 bases to trimming and J lost 2 bases, with 18 bases between them. Looked up from germline, CDR1 is SGHRS and CDR2 is YFSETQ. The length of the CDR3 is 15 residues. CDR3 in DNA: TGCGCCAGCACCCTTGGCTCGGACAGCACCTACGAGCAGTACTTC. Translation gives CASTLGSDSTYEQYF.

This clonotype was found a few times. The V call is TRBV3-1, the J call TRBJ2-1; no definite D call. The germline V gene encodes CDR1 LGHDT and CDR2 YNNKEL (reference sequence). The length of the CDR3 is 14 residues. V was clipped by 7 bases and J by 2 bases, with 12 bases between them. The CDR3 sequence is CASTSGLAYNEQFF. The CDR3 region has the DNA TGTGCCAGCACCTCTGGCTTGGCCTACAATGAGCAGTTCTTC.

The chain links TRBV5-1 to TRBJ2-2; 8 bases match TRBD2. This CDR3 is built from 16 residues. V dropped 4 bases and J dropped 0; count of bases not matched to a gene: 5. Germline CDR1 is SGHRS and CDR2 is YFSETQ. CDR3 sequence (DNA): TGCGCCAGCAGCCCCACTAGCGGCTCGAACACCGGGGAGCTGTTTTTT. This encodes CASSPTSGSNTGELFF.

This clonotype was seen a single time. This sequence joins TRBV21-1 and TRBJ1-2. TRBV21-1 is listed as a pseudogene. The CDR3 is 14 amino acids. CDR3 residues: CASSKVGGLDGYTF. The CDR3 DNA sequence: TGTGCCAGCAGCAAAGTCGGCGGGCTAGATGGCTACACCTTC.

Regarding this clonotype: This may arise from a read error, as a much more abundant clone is one base away. The V call is TRBV21-1, the J call TRBJ2-1; the table gives TRBD2 as D, unverified against the DNA. The closer fit of TRBJ2-7 to the DNA end suggests the J call may be wrong. TRBV21-1 is termed a pseudogene. This CDR3 has 15 residues. The CDR3 protein is CASSPPGGPYNEQYF. In DNA form, the CDR3 reads TGTGCCAGCAGCCCCCCGGGGGGGCCCTACAATGAGCAGTACTTC.

To note about this clonotype: One base away lies a much larger clone, so this may be a sequencing read error. The CDR3: CANSGDDGTGDQETQYF. The CDR3 nucleotides read TGTGCCAACAGTGGGGATGACGGGACAGGGGACCAAGAGACCCAGTACTTC. The chain is built from TRBV2 and TRBJ2-5; 10 bases line up with TRBD1. Germline V lookup: CDR1 SNHLY, CDR2 FYNNEI. The CDR3 contains 17 residues.

This CDR3 reads CASSPNVGGTYNEQFF. CDR3 DNA: TGCGCCAGCAGCCCTAATGTGGGGGGGACCTACAATGAGCAGTTCTTC. The chain joins TRBV5-1 to TRBJ2-1; 7 bases map to TRBD2. The trim removed 4 bases at V and 2 bases at J, leaving 9 bases unmatched. Germline CDR1 reads SGHRS; CDR2 reads YFSETQ. The CDR3 has 16 amino acids.

This clonotype appeared a few times. CDR3 sequence reads: CASSLAGAGGLADTQYF. DNA for the CDR3: TGCGCCAGCAGCTTGGCCGGAGCGGGGGGGCTTGCAGATACGCAGTATTTT. This chain links TRBV5-1 with TRBJ2-3, with TRBD2 matching over 10 bases. Germline lookup yields CDR1 SGHRS and CDR2 YFSETQ. CDR3 size: 17 residues. After removal of 0 bases from V and 4 bases from J, the junction contained 8 bases not matched to a gene. The full variable domain, rest sourced from reference TRBV5-1 and TRBJ2-3, is KAGVTQTPRYLIKTRGQQVTLSCSPISGHRSVSWYQQTPGQGLQFLFEYFSETQRNKGNFPGRFSGRQFSNSRSEMNVSTLELGDSALYLCASSLAGAGGLADTQYFGPGTRLTVL.

As concerns this clonotype: At one end the junction does not follow the germline gene, possibly because of a read error. The rearrangement uses TRBV7-2 and TRBJ2-7; D gene unclear. Germline V gene sequence: CDR1 SGHTA, CDR2 FQGNSA. The CDR3 runs to 12 residues. The CDR3 loop is CAGSLAVYEQYF. CDR3 sequence (DNA): TGTGCCGGCAGCTTAGCTGTCTACGAGCAGTACTTC.

The rearrangement joins TRBV13 to TRBJ2-6; tentatively, D is TRBD1 (6 bases). This CDR3 region has 20 residues. The V gene lost 1 base and the J gene lost 0 bases, with 19 bases spanning the gap. CDR1 is PRHDT, CDR2 FYEKMQ, per germline (reference sequence). The CDR3 sequence: CASSLVPSTGLHSGANVLTF. CDR3 nucleotide sequence: TGTGCCAGCAGCTTAGTCCCCTCCACAGGGTTACACTCTGGGGCCAACGTCCTGACTTTC.

This chain's CDR3 is CASRDGSVILAKNIQYF. CDR3 nucleotides: TGTGCCAGCAGAGATGGGAGCGTGATACTAGCCAAAAACATTCAGTACTTC. This chain uses TRBV6-2 or TRBV6-3 with TRBJ2-4; TRBD2 might be the D (5 bases). The V gene lost 6 bases and the J gene lost 0 bases, with 18 bases spanning the gap. Germline V lookup: CDR1 MNHEY, CDR2 SVGEGT. This CDR3 has 17 residues.